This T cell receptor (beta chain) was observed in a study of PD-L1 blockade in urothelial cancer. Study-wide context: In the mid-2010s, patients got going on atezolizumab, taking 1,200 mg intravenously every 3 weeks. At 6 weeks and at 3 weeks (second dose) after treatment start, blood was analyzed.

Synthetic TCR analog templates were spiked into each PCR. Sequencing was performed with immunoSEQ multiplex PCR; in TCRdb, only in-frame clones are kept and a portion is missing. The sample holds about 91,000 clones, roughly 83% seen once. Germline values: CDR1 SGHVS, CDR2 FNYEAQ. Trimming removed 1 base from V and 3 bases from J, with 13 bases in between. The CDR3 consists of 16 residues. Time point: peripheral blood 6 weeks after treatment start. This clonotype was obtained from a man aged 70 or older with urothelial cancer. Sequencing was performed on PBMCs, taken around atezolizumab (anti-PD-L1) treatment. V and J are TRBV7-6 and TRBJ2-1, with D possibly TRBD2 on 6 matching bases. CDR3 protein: CASSLVGLPGYNEQFF. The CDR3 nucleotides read TGTGCCAGCAGCTTAGTTGGACTACCCGGCTACAATGAGCAGTTCTTC.